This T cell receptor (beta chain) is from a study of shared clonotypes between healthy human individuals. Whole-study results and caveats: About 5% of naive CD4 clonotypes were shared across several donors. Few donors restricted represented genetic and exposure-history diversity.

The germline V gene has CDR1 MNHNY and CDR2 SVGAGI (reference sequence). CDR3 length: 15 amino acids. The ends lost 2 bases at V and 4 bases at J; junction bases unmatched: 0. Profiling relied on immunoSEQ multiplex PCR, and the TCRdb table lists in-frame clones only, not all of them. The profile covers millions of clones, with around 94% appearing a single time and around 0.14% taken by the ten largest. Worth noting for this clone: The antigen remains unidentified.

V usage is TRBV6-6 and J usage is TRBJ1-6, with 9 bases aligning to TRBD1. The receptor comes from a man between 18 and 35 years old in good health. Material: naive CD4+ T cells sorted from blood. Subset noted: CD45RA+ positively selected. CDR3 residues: CASSYGTGYNSPLHF. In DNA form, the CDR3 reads TGTGCCAGCAGTTACGGGACAGGGTATAATTCACCCCTCCACTTT.